This passage covers 13 T cell receptor beta chains from one sample sequenced in a study of T cells in localized non-small cell lung cancer (dated by TCRdb to the early 2020s). The library was produced with the immunoSEQ multiplex PCR assay. TCRdb holds this immuneACCESS table with in-frame rearrangements only. Some clones are missing; in checked studies, unresolved V genes explain under half, and the rest has no known cause. The sample table shows fewer than 3,500 clones, and about 23% are seen once. Under 30% of the sample is held by the ten biggest clonotypes. Sequencing was performed on lung tumor tissue, taken before any cancer treatment. The receptors were sampled from a man aged 35-75 years with stage I lung adenocarcinoma.

The chain couples TRBV4-1 to TRBJ2-1; TRBD2 agrees at 10 bases. The CDR3 extends over 18 amino acids. Germline assignment: CDR1 MGHRA and CDR2 YSYEKL. Trimming at V came to 2 bases and at J to 2 bases, leaving 9 bases not matched to a gene. CDR3 DNA: TGCGCCAGCAGCCAAAGTTCCCTAGCGGGAGCCACCTACAATGAGCAGTTCTTC. Protein product: CASSQSSLAGATYNEQFF.

V gene TRBV23-1 combines with J gene TRBJ1-1; 10 bases line up with TRBD1. TRBV23-1 is noted as an ORF with a role that remains uncertain. This CDR3 has 21 amino acids. With 0 bases clipped from V and 2 bases from J, the junction kept 18 bases outside the gene matches. CDR3 region: CASSQSFDRDRGVFPNTEAFF. The CDR3 DNA follows: TGCGCCAGCAGTCAATCCTTTGATCGGGACAGGGGCGTATTCCCTAACACTGAAGCTTTCTTT.

The chain carries TRBV10-2 and TRBJ1-1; D is unresolved. Between the trimmed V and J ends, which lost 3 bases and 8 bases, there was a span of 13 bases. Looked up from germline, CDR1 is WSHSY and CDR2 is SAAADI. The CDR3 is 13 amino acids. The CDR3 DNA follows: TGCGCCAGCAGTGAACGGGGTTTTGAGGAAGCTTTCTTT. Its protein product is CASSERGFEEAFF.

This clone was detected a few times. The chain combines TRBV18 with TRBJ2-3; 12 bases are a match to TRBD2. Looked up from germline, CDR1 is KGHSH and CDR2 is LQKENI. V lost 6 bases to trimming and J lost 4 bases; unmatched junction nucleotides: 14. The CDR3 runs 18 residues. CDR3 sequence: CASSPLAGGPRNADTQYF. CDR3 coding DNA: TGTGCCAGCTCTCCTCTAGCGGGAGGGCCCAGGAACGCAGATACGCAGTATTTT.

This chain joins TRBV4-1 and TRBJ1-5, with D possibly TRBD1 on 5 matching bases. Trimming removed 4 bases from V and 6 bases from J, with 16 bases in between. CDR3 length: 15 residues. Germline lookup yields CDR1 MGHRA and CDR2 YSYEKL. CDR3 nucleotide sequence: TGCGCCAGCAGCCCCGGACATAACATGGGTCAGCCCCAGCATTTT. Translated: CASSPGHNMGQPQHF.

The table lists this clone with a few counts. The chain carries TRBV11-3 and TRBJ2-7, with TRBD2 matching over 8 bases. Germline CDR1 and CDR2: SGHNT and YENEEA. This CDR3 has 17 residues. Trimming at V came to 6 bases and at J to 5 bases, leaving 18 bases not matched to a gene. The CDR3 region has the DNA TGTGCCAGCAGTTCCACGTTGGGGCTAGCGGGCTTCGACGAGCAGTACTTC. Its protein is CASSSTLGLAGFDEQYF.

The chain has TRBV5-1 and TRBJ2-2; TRBD2 matches at 7 bases. The germline CDR1 and CDR2 sequences are SGHRS and YFSETQ. This CDR3 is 17 amino acids long. Trimming removed 0 bases from V and 2 bases from J; junction bases left unmatched: 7. In DNA, the CDR3 is TGCGCCAGCAGCTTGGGTCCAACGGGAGGAAACACCGGGGAGCTGTTTTTT. This translates into CASSLGPTGGNTGELFF.

This clone was counted a few times. V usage is TRBV11-3 and J usage is TRBJ2-2, with D possibly TRBD1 on 6 matching bases. Trimming left V 3 bases short and J 9 bases short, with 17 bases between. The CDR3 is made up of 15 amino acids. Germline assignment: CDR1 SGHNT and CDR2 YENEEA. In DNA, the CDR3 is TGTGCCAGCAGCTTTACGGGTACAGGGAAGAGGGAGCTGTTTTTT. It encodes CASSFTGTGKRELFF.

This clone was observed a handful of times. Written as DNA, the CDR3 is TGTGCCAGCAGTTACGCTAAAACAGGGAATCAGCCCCAGCATTTT. Protein: CASSYAKTGNQPQHF. The chain links TRBV6-8 to TRBJ1-5; D might be TRBD1 (6 bases). CDR1 and CDR2 from the germline V gene are MNHGY and SAAAGT. The CDR3 is 15 residues long. With 2 bases removed from V and 4 bases from J, the gap between germline ends came to 12 bases.

This clone was counted a single time. J is TRBJ2-1 and V is TRBV10-1; 8 bases align to TRBD1. Germline assignment: CDR1 WNHNN and CDR2 SYGVQD (reference sequence). There are 17 residues in the CDR3. V was pared by 0 bases and J by 4 bases, with 8 bases of the junction left unmatched. DNA of the CDR3: TGCGCCAGCAGTGAGTCAGGAAGCAGGGGGCTATACAATGAGCAGTTCTTC. Its translation: CASSESGSRGLYNEQFF.

This clone has a count of ten or more. The chain joins TRBV12-2 to TRBJ2-2; the table's D call of TRBD2 was not tested on the DNA. TRBV12-2 is deemed a pseudogene. The CDR3 spans 14 residues. CDR3 bases: TGTGCCTCCCAGGAGGAGTTGGGCACCGGGGAGCTGTTTTTT. The encoded protein is CASQEELGTGELFF.

This clone was recorded a few times. CDR3 sequence (DNA): TGTGCCAGCAGTTACGGGGGTAGCGCGAGCTCCTACAATGAGCAGTTCTTC. Translated: CASSYGGSASSYNEQFF. This sequence joins TRBV6-7 and TRBJ2-1; D possibly matches TRBD1 or TRBD2 (5 bases each). TRBV6-7 is assigned to the ORF class and has an uncertain function. V was shortened by 2 bases and J by 0 bases, with 14 bases between the two germline ends. The CDR3 is 17 residues long.

The chain carries TRBV18 and TRBJ2-6, with 11 bases aligning to TRBD1. Germline V gene data show CDR1 as KGHSH and CDR2 as LQKENI. This CDR3 comprises 18 residues. V gave up 0 bases and J gave up 1 base; unmatched junction bases: 2. The CDR3 nucleotides read TGTGCCAGCTCACCACCGGGACAGGGGGTTTCTGGGGCCAACGTCCTGACTTTC. This gives the protein CASSPPGQGVSGANVLTF.